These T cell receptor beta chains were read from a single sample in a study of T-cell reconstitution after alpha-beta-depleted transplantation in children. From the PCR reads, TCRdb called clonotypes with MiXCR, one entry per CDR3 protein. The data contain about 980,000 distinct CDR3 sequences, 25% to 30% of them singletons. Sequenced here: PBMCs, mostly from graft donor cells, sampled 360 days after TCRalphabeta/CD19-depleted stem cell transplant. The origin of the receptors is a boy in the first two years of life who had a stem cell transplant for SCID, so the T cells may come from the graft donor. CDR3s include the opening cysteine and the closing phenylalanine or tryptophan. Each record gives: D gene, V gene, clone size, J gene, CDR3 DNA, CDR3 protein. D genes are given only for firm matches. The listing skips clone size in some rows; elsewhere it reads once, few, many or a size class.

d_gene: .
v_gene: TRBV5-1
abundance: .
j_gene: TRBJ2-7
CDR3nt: TGCGCCAGCAGCTTGATTCTCAGGAATACAGGCGAGCAGTACTTC
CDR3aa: CASSLILRNTGEQYF

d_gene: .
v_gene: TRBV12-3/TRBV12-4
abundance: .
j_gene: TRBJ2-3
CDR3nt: TGTGCCAGCATGAGGGCTTCCGCGCGCACAGATACGCAGTATTTT
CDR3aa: CASMRASARTDTQYF

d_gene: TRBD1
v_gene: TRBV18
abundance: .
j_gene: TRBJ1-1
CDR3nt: TGTGCCAGCTCACTCCAGGGGGCGGTGGGGACTGAAGCTTTCTTT
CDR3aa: CASSLQGAVGTEAFF

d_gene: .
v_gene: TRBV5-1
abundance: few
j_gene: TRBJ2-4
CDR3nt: TGCGCCAGCAGCTTGGGTATACTTCTAGCCAAAAACATTCAGTACTTC
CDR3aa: CASSLGILLAKNIQYF

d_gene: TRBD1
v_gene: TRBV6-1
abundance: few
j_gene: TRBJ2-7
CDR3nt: TGTGCCAGCAGTCCGACAGGGGCAGCCTACGAGCAGTACTTC
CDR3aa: CASSPTGAAYEQYF

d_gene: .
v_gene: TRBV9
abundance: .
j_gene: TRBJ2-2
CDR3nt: TGTGCCAGCAGCGTAGAAGGGGGTTTCACCGGGGAGCTGTTTTTT
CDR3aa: CASSVEGGFTGELFF

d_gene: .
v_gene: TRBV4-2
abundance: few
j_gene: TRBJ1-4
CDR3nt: TGTGCCAGCAGCCCACCCCCGTCGGGGGCAACTAATGAAAAACTGTTTTTT
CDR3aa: CASSPPPSGATNEKLFF

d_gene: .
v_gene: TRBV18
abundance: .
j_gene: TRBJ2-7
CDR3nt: TGTGCCAGCTCACCACCCGGGTTCAACGAGCAGTACTTC
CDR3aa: CASSPPGFNEQYF

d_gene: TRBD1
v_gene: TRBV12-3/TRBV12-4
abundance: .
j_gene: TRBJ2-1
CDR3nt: TGTGCCAGCAGTCCTGACAGGGGAGACGCATACAATGAGCAGTTCTTC
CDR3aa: CASSPDRGDAYNEQFF

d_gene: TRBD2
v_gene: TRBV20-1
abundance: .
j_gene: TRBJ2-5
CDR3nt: TGCAGTGCTGGGCTAGCGGGGGGGGTCGAGACCCAGTACTTC
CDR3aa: CSAGLAGGVETQYF

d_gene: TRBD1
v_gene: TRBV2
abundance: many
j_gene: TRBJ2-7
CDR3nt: TGTGCCAGCAGTGGACAGGGAATCTCCTACGAGCAGTACTTC
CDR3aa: CASSGQGISYEQYF

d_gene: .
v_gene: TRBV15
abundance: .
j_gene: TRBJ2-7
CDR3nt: TGTGCCACCAGCGAAGGGGGTCCCGAGCAGTACTTC
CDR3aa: CATSEGGPEQYF

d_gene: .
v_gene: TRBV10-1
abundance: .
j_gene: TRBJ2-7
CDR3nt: TGCGCCAGCAGCCGAACAGGGATGGGCGAGCAGTACTTC
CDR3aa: CASSRTGMGEQYF

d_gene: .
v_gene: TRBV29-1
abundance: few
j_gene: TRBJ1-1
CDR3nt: TGCAGCGTTGAGTCTGGGGGCGGCACTGAAGCTTTCTTT
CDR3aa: CSVESGGGTEAFF

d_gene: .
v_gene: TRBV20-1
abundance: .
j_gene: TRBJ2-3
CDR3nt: TGCAGTGCTGGGGACGGGAGCACAGATACGCAGTATTTT
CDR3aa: CSAGDGSTDTQYF

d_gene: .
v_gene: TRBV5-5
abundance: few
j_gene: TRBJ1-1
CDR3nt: TGTGCCAGCAGCTTGGCCCTGGGGCCGGCCGGCGTGGAAGCTTTCTTT
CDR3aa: CASSLALGPAGVEAFF

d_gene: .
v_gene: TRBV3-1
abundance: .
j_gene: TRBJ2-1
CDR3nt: TGTGCCAGCAGCCGCATACCCTACGGTGAGCAGTTCTTC
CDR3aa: CASSRIPYGEQFF

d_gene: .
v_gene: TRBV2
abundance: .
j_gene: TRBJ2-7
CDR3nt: TGTGCCAGCATCAAGTGGGCAGGGAAAAGGTCCGAGCAGTACTTC
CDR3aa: CASIKWAGKRSEQYF

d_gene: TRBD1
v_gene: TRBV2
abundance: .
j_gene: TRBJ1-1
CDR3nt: TGTGCCCTACAGGGGATGGACACTGAAGCTTTCTTT
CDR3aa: CALQGMDTEAFF

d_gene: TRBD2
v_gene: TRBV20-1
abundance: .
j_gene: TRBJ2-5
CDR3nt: TGCAGTGTCATAGGGGTACTAGCGGAAGAGACCCAGTACTTC
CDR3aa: CSVIGVLAEETQYF

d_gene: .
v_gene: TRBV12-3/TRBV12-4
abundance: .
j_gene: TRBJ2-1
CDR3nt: TGTGCCAGCAGAGACCAAGTCGGGCACAATGAGCAGTTCTTC
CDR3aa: CASRDQVGHNEQFF

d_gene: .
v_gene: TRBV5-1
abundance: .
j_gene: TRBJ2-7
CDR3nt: TGCGCCAGCACCCAAGGGGAATTCTACGAGCAGTACTTC
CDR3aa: CASTQGEFYEQYF

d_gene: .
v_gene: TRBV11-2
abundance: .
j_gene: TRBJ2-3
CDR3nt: TGTGCCAGCAGGGGGCACGCCACAGATACGCAGTATTTT
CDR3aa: CASRGHATDTQYF

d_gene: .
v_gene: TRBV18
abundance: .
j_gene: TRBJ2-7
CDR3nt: TGTGCCAGCTCACCAACCACGAGTCAGGGATACTACGAGCAGTACTTC
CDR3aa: CASSPTTSQGYYEQYF

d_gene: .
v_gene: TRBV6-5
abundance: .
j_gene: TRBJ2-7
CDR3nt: TGTGCCAGCAGTTACTCCGGTAGGAACGAGCAGTACTTC
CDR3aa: CASSYSGRNEQYF

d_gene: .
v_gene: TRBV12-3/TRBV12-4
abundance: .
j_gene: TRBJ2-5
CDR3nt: TGTGCCAGCAGTTTATTCGCTCGCGGGGAGACCCAGTACTTC
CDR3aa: CASSLFARGETQYF

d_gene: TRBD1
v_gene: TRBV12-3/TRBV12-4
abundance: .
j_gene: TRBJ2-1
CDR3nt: TGTGCCAGCGGCCGAGCGACAGGGGGCGGAAGCAATGAGCAGTTCTTC
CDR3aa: CASGRATGGGSNEQFF

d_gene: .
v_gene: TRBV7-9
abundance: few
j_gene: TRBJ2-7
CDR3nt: TGTGCCAGCAGTCGCGGTGGGGGAGACGAGCAGTACTTC
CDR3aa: CASSRGGGDEQYF

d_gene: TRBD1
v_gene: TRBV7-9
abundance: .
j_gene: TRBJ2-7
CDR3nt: TGTGCCAGCAGCCAAGGGACAGGGAACGGCTACGAGCAGTACTTC
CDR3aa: CASSQGTGNGYEQYF

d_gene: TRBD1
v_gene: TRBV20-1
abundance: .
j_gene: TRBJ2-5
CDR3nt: TGCAGTGCTACAAACCCAGGGACAGGGGGCGTTTGGGCCCAGTACTTC
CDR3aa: CSATNPGTGGVWAQYF

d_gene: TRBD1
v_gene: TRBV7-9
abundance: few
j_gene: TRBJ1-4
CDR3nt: TGTGCCAGCAGCTTAGCCGGCGACAGGGGAAGCGGCGGCCGGATTTTT
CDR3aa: CASSLAGDRGSGGRIF

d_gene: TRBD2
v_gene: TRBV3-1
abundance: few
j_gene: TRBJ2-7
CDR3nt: TGTGCCAGCAGCCAAGCTACGCGGGGGGCCTACTACGAGCAGTACTTC
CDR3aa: CASSQATRGAYYEQYF

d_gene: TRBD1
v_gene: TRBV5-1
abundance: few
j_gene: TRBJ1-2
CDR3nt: TGCGCCAGCAGCTTGGCAGGGGGCACAGCTGGCTACACCTTC
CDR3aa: CASSLAGGTAGYTF

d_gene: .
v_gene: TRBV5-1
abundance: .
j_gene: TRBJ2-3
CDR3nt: TGCGCCAGCAGCTTGGGGTTAGGCCCCGGAGCAGATACGCAGTATTTT
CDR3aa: CASSLGLGPGADTQYF

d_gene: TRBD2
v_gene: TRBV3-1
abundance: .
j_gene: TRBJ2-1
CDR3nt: TGTGCCAGCAGCCATGATCGGACTAGCGGAGCAGAGCAGTTCTTC
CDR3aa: CASSHDRTSGAEQFF

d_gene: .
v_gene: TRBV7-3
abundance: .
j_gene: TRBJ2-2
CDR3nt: TGTGCCAGCAGCTTGTCTCAGGGTCCAGACACCGGGGAGCTGTTTTTT
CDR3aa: CASSLSQGPDTGELFF

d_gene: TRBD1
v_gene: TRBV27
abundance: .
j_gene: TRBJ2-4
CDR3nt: TGTGCCAGCAGTTTGGGCCCTGACAGGGTCGCCAAAAACATTCAGTACTTC
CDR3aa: CASSLGPDRVAKNIQYF

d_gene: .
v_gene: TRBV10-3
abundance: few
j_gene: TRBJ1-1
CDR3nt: TGTGCCATCAGTGAAGGGGGAGGCAGTTGGACTGAAGCTTTCTTT
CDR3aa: CAISEGGGSWTEAFF

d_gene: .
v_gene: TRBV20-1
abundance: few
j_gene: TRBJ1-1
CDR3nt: TGCAGTGCTAGAGCGCTAGGGCAGGCAAACACTGAAGCTTTCTTT
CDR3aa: CSARALGQANTEAFF

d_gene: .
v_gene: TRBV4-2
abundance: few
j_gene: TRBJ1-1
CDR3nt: TGTGCCAGCAGCCAAGAGGCGAACACTGAAGCTTTCTTT
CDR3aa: CASSQEANTEAFF

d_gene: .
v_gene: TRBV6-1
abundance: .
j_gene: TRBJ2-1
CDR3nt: TGTGCCAGCAGCCAACTAGGATTCCGGACACGGCGGTCCTACAATGAGCAGTTCTTC
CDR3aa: CASSQLGFRTRRSYNEQFF

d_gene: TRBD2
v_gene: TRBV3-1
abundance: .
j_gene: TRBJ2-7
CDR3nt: TGTGCCAGCAGCCTATATAGCGGGGGCTTATCCTACGAGCAGTACTTC
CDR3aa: CASSLYSGGLSYEQYF

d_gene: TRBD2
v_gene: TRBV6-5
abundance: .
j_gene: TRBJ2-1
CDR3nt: TGTGCCAGCAGTTACTCGAGTCCGGGGGGATACAATGAGCAGTTCTTC
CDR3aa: CASSYSSPGGYNEQFF

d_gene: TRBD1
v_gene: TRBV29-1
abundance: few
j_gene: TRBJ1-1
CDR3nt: TGCAGCGTTGGGGACAGGGGGGGGACTGAAGCTTTCTTT
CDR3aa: CSVGDRGGTEAFF

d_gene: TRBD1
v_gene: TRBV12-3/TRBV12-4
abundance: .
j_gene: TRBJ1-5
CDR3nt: TGTGCCAGCAACCCATCGACAGGGGTACCTCAGCCCCAGCATTTT
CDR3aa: CASNPSTGVPQPQHF

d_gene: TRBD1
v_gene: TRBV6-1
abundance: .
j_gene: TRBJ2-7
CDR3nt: TGTGCCAGCAGCCGGGACAGTCAGAGTGGTGAGAAGCAGTACTTC
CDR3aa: CASSRDSQSGEKQYF

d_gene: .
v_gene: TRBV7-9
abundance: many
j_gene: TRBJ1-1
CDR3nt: TGTGCCAGCAGCCGCGGCTGGGGGGAGAACACTGAAGCTTTCTTT
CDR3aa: CASSRGWGENTEAFF

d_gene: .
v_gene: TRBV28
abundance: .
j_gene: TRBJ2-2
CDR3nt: TGTGCCAGCAGCTTTTGGGCGGTACATTCCGGGGAGCTGTTTTTT
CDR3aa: CASSFWAVHSGELFF

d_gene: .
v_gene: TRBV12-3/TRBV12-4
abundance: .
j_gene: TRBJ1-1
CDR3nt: TGTGCCAGCAGTCCTTCATACATGAACACTGAAGCTTTCTTT
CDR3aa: CASSPSYMNTEAFF

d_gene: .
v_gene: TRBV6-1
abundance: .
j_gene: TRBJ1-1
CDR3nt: TGTGCCAGCAGTGCTCGTGGCCGGCAAGCTTTCTTT
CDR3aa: CASSARGRQAFF

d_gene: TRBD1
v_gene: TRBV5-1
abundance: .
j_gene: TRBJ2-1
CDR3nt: TGCGCCAGCAGCTTTGCCAATACAGGGGAAGGGGAGCAGTTCTTC
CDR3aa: CASSFANTGEGEQFF

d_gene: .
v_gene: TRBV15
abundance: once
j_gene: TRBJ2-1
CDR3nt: TGTGCCACCAGCAGAGGAATCGGGAACTACAATGAGCAGTTCTTC
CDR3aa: CATSRGIGNYNEQFF

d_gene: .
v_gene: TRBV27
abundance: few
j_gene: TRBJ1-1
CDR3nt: TGTGTCACAGCAGTAAGGGGGGCAGGGGCTTGGAACACTGAAGCTTTCTTT
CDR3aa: CVTAVRGAGAWNTEAFF

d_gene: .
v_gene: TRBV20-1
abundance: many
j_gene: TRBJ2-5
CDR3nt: TGCAGTGCTAGAGATAGGGAGACCCAGTACTTC
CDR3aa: CSARDRETQYF

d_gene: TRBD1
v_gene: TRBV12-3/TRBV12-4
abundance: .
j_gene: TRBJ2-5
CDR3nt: TGTGCCAGCAGTGGTACGGACAGGGGGCTTTTGGAGACCCAGTACTTC
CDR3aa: CASSGTDRGLLETQYF

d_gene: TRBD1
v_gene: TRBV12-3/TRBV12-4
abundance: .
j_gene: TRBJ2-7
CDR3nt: TGTGCCAGCAGTTCCCACGACAGGGCCTACGAGCAGTACTTC
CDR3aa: CASSSHDRAYEQYF

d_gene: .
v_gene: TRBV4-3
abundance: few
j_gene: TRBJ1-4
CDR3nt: TGCGCCAGCAGCCAAGCAGGGCTGGGGCGTTTCGAAAAACTGTTTTTT
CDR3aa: CASSQAGLGRFEKLFF

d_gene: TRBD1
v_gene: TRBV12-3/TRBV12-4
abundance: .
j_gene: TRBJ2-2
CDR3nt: TGTGCCAGCAGTCTAGGACAGGGGTTCGGGGAGCTGTTTTTT
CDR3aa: CASSLGQGFGELFF

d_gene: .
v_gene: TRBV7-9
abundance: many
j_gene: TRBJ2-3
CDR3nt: TGTGCCAGCAGCTTAGCGGACAGCACAGATACGCAGTATTTT
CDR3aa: CASSLADSTDTQYF